Sequencing of this TCR beta chain was carried out in a study of cytomegalovirus exposure and HLA in healthy donors. Study-wide findings and caveats: In a later analysis, HLA-associated beta chains showed higher expansion and lower generation probabilities than comparable chains. Data from an earlier analysis indicated that most TCR beta V segments were productive either about 90% or about 30% of the time. Among TCR beta chains, those listed as cytomegalovirus-associated numbered some 170.

The germline CDR1 and CDR2 sequences are SGHRS and YFSETQ. The CDR3 spans 16 residues. V lost 1 base and J lost 4; bases outside the gene matches: 5. Use of 60 Vbeta and 13 Jbeta primers characterized the PCR. Profiled with immunoSEQ multiplex PCR; TCRdb holds only in-frame clones, not every one. The table includes about 210,000 clones, 70% to 90% detected once. Details on this clone: The antigen is not known.

This TCR came from a girl under 10 years old in good health and CMV-seronegative. The chain carries TRBV5-1 and TRBJ2-1, with 10 nucleotides matching TRBD2. The sample was PBMCs. CDR3 amino acids: CASSLTSGEPYNEQFF. In DNA form, the CDR3 reads TGCGCCAGCAGCTTGACTAGCGGGGAGCCATACAATGAGCAGTTCTTC.